A single sample gave rise to the 20 T cell receptor beta chains below, sequenced in a study of blood T cell repertoires in COVID-19. The table came from immunoSEQ multiplex PCR; TCRdb's copy has only in-frame clones and leaves some out. The table lists about 500,000 clones, roughly nine tenths of them singletons. Sequencing was done on a sample of peripheral blood. The receptor source for this set is a woman aged 45 to 65 with COVID-19, enrolled during active disease.

The chain has TRBV5-6 and TRBJ2-1; 7 nucleotides align to TRBD1. The CDR3 totals 11 residues. J lost 14 bases, V lost 4 bases, and 6 bases had no gene match. Germline CDR1 and CDR2: SGHDT and YYEEEE. CDR3 amino acids: CASSLGTAKFF. Here the CDR3 DNA reads TGTGCCAGCAGCCTCGGGACAGCGAAGTTCTTC.

V usage is TRBV2 and J usage is TRBJ2-7, with TRBD1 identical over 7 bases. V trimming: 6 bases; J trimming: 5 bases; junction bases outside the gene matches: 13. The CDR3 runs to 15 residues. Germline values: CDR1 SNHLY, CDR2 FYNNEI. The CDR3 DNA reads TGTGCCAGCAGAATACTTACAGGGGCGAGTAACGAGCAGTACTTC. The encoded protein is CASRILTGASNEQYF. Supplemented by reference TRBV2 and TRBJ2-7, the full variable domain reads EPEVTQTPSHQVTQMGQEVILRCVPISNHLYFYWYRQILGQKVEFLVSFYNNEISEKSEIFDDQFSVERPDGSNFTLKIRSTKLEDSAMYFCASRILTGASNEQYFGPGTRLTVT.

The rearrangement uses TRBV5-1 and TRBJ1-6; tentative D call: TRBD1 (6 bases). Between the trimmed V and J ends, which lost 3 bases and 9 bases, there was a span of 19 bases. CDR1 and CDR2 (germline): SGHRS, YFSETQ. The CDR3 runs 16 residues. Here the CDR3 reads CASSSTTGKGGSPLHF. In DNA form, the CDR3 reads TGCGCCAGCAGCTCGACCACAGGGAAAGGCGGTTCACCCCTCCACTTT.

The V and J genes are TRBV30 and TRBJ2-2; 8 nucleotides align to TRBD1. The CDR3 totals 14 residues. Germline assignment: CDR1 GTSNPN and CDR2 SVGIG (reference sequence). With V trimmed by 6 bases and J by 6 bases, 9 bases remained unmatched. In nucleotides, the CDR3 is TGTGCCTGTCTGAGACAGGGGTCGTCCGGGGAGCTGTTTTTT. Translating it yields CACLRQGSSGELFF.

The V and J genes are TRBV9 and TRBJ2-3, with TRBD1 matching 9 bases. Looked up from germline, CDR1 is SGDLS and CDR2 is YYNGEE. The CDR3 spans 16 residues. The V and J ends lost 4 bases and 4 bases, in that order; junction bases with no gene match: 10. CDR3: CASSPRGGTGSDTQYF. Here the CDR3 DNA reads TGTGCCAGCAGCCCACGTGGGGGGACAGGGTCAGATACGCAGTATTTT.

The chain couples TRBV28 to TRBJ1-2; tentative D call: TRBD1 (5 bases). The V end was cut by 3 bases, the J end by 4 bases, with 9 bases between. This CDR3 is 13 amino acids long. Germline assignment: CDR1 MDHEN and CDR2 SYDVKM. CDR3 sequence: CASSLGQLYGYTF. The DNA of the CDR3 is TGTGCCAGCAGTTTGGGGCAGCTCTATGGCTACACCTTC.

The chain joins TRBV11-1 to TRBJ2-1; no clear D. V was clipped by 0 bases and J by 6 bases, with 9 bases between them. CDR3 length: 14 residues. CDR1 is SGHAT, CDR2 FQDESV, per germline (reference sequence). In nucleotides, the CDR3 is TGTGCCAGCAGCTTAGCGTGGGCTACCAATGAGCAGTTCTTC. Translation gives CASSLAWATNEQFF. Combining the CDR3 with reference TRBV11-1 and TRBJ2-1 gives the whole variable domain EAEVAQSPRYKITEKSQAVAFWCDPISGHATLYWYRQILGQGPELLVQFQDESVVDDSQLPKDRFSAERLKGVDSTLKIQPAELGDSAMYLCASSLAWATNEQFFGPGTRLTVL.

The CDR3: CASSMGGTHQETQYF. The CDR3 DNA reads TGTGCCAGCAGCATGGGGGGGACTCACCAAGAGACCCAGTACTTC. The chain joins TRBV9 to TRBJ2-5, with 7 bases that match TRBD2. The germline CDR1 and CDR2 sequences are SGDLS and YYNGEE. The CDR3 consists of 15 residues. The J segment lost 0 bases and the V segment lost 4 bases, leaving 6 bases of the junction unmatched.

The V and J genes are TRBV13 and TRBJ2-7; 7 bases align to TRBD1. The V segment lost 2 bases and the J segment 5 bases; nucleotides outside the gene matches: 15. CDR1 and CDR2 (germline): PRHDT, FYEKMQ (reference sequence). This CDR3 has 17 amino acids. The chain's CDR3 is CASSLRSSGQRLHEQYF. The CDR3, as DNA: TGTGCCAGCAGCTTAAGATCCTCGGGACAGCGCCTCCACGAGCAGTACTTC.

The chain uses TRBV27 and TRBJ2-2; 7 positions match TRBD1. CDR3 length equals 17 residues. Germline assignment: CDR1 MNHEY and CDR2 SMNVEV (reference sequence). J gave up 1 base and V 1 base, and 6 bases lay outside the gene matches. The CDR3 sequence is CASSLLGQTLNTGELFF. The CDR3 region has the DNA TGTGCCAGCAGTTTATTGGGACAGACCCTGAACACCGGGGAGCTGTTTTTT.

The chain uses TRBV10-3 and TRBJ1-5; 8 nucleotides line up with TRBD1. V was pared by 6 bases and J by 5 bases, with 3 bases of the junction left unmatched. The V gene's germline CDR1 is ENHRY and CDR2 SYGVKD. The CDR3 has 13 residues. CDR3 region: CAISVDRDQPQHF. Here the CDR3 DNA reads TGTGCCATCAGCGTGGACAGGGATCAGCCCCAGCATTTT.

The V call is TRBV13, the J call TRBJ2-3, with D possibly matching TRBD2 (5 bases). CDR3 size: 15 residues. The germline gives CDR1 PRHDT, CDR2 FYEKMQ (reference sequence). Between the trimmed V and J ends, which lost 0 bases and 2 bases, there was a span of 9 bases. The CDR3 region is CASSLGRRDTDTQYF. The CDR3 region has the DNA TGTGCCAGCAGCTTAGGCCGACGGGACACAGATACGCAGTATTTT.

V usage is TRBV3-1 (or the pseudogene TRBV3-2) and J usage is TRBJ2-1, with D possibly TRBD1 on 6 matching bases. Germline-derived CDR1 and CDR2 are LGHDT and YNNKEL (reference sequence). CDR3 length equals 15 residues. Trimming stripped 5 bases from V and 7 bases from J, with 18 bases between. This chain's CDR3 is CASSVLGGIGNEQFF. The CDR3 DNA follows: TGTGCCAGCAGCGTATTAGGGGGAATAGGGAATGAGCAGTTCTTC.

Remarks on this clone: Other DNA sequences in the sample encode the same CDR3. This sequence joins TRBV28 and TRBJ1-3, with 7 positions matching TRBD1. This CDR3 region has 14 residues. Trimming removed 4 bases from V and 2 bases from J; junction bases left unmatched: 2. CDR1 MDHEN and CDR2 SYDVKM come from the germline V gene. The DNA of the CDR3 is TGTGCCAGCAGTTCGCAGGGGGCTGGAAACACCATATATTTT. This codes for CASSSQGAGNTIYF.

The gene calls are TRBV18 and TRBJ1-4; 7 positions match TRBD1. V trimming: 4 bases; J trimming: 4 bases; junction bases outside the gene matches: 3. The CDR3 spans 14 residues. Germline-derived CDR1 and CDR2 are KGHSH and LQKENI. The CDR3 is CASSQGQNNEKLFF. The CDR3 DNA is TGTGCCAGCTCACAGGGACAGAATAATGAAAAACTGTTTTTT.

The chain has TRBV2 and TRBJ1-5; 8 bases align to TRBD1. V dropped 4 bases and J dropped 5; count of bases not matched to a gene: 7. CDR3 length: 15 residues. Germline V lookup: CDR1 SNHLY, CDR2 FYNNEI. The CDR3 is CASSAGQGAYQPQHF. CDR3 DNA sequence: TGTGCCAGCAGTGCGGGGCAGGGGGCATATCAGCCCCAGCATTTT.

The chain recombines TRBV15 with TRBJ1-1; 11 bases align to TRBD1. The CDR3 has 13 residues. After removal of 3 bases from V and 11 bases from J, the junction contained 5 bases not matched to a gene. Germline CDR1 reads LNHNV; CDR2 reads YYDKDF (reference sequence). The CDR3: CATSRPGQGAAFF. For the CDR3, the DNA is TGTGCCACCAGCAGGCCCGGACAGGGGGCGGCTTTCTTT.

J is TRBJ2-7 and V is TRBV9; TRBD2 matches 9 bases. From germline, CDR1 is SGDLS and CDR2 YYNGEE. The junction had 13 bases not matched to a gene; V was cut back by 4 bases and J by 11 bases. This CDR3 is 14 amino acids long. This chain's CDR3 is CASSSEAGGLQKYF. The DNA for the CDR3 is TGTGCCAGCAGCTCAGAAGCGGGGGGACTCCAAAAGTACTTC. Looking up the rest from reference TRBV9 and TRBJ2-7 gives the full variable domain: DSGVTQTPKHLITATGQRVTLRCSPRSGDLSVYWYQQSLDQGLQFLIQYYNGEERAKGNILERFSAQQFPDLHSELNLSSLELGDSALYFCASSSEAGGLQKYFGPGTRLTVT.

This clone was detected only once. The rearrangement joins TRBV24-1 to TRBJ2-6, with 9 bases fitting TRBD1. This CDR3 has 20 residues. Trimming removed 3 bases from V and 0 bases from J; junction bases left unmatched: 11. The germline gives CDR1 KGHDR, CDR2 SFDVKD. The CDR3 DNA reads TGTGCCACCAGTGATCCTAAGCCCCGGGACAGGGACTCTGGGGCCAACGTCCTGACTTTC. Protein: CATSDPKPRDRDSGANVLTF.

This chain joins TRBV27 and TRBJ2-2; a weak D match, TRBD2 (5 bases). The germline gives CDR1 MNHEY, CDR2 SMNVEV (reference sequence). V lost 5 bases and J 8 bases, leaving 9 bases between the germline ends. This CDR3 has 12 residues. DNA of the CDR3: TGTGCCAGCAGTCGGGGATGGGGGGAGCTGTTTTTT. Translating gives CASSRGWGELFF.